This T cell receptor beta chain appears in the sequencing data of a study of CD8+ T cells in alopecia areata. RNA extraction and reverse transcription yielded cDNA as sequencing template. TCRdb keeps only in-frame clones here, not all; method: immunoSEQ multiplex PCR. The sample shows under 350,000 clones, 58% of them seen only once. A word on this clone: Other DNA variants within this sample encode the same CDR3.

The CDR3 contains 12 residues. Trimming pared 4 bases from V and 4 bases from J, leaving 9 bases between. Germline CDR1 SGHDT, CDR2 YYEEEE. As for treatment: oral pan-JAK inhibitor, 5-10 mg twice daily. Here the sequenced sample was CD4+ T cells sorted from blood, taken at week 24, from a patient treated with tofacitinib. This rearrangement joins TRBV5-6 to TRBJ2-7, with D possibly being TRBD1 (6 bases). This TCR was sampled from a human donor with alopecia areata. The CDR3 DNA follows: TGTGCCAGCAGCCTAGACAGGTACGAGCAGTACTTC. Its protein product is CASSLDRYEQYF.